A single sample gave rise to the 10 T cell receptor beta chains below, sequenced in a study of shared clonotypes between healthy human individuals (TCRdb year 2020). The protocol used for the library was the immunoSEQ multiplex PCR assay. The clones in this table, taken by TCRdb from immuneACCESS, are in-frame only. Not every clone is retained; where verified, under half of the shortfall comes from an unresolved V gene, and the cause of the rest is unknown. The sample profile shows fewer than 2.5 million clones; more than 85% of them were found once. The top ten constitute 0.36% of the sample. The specimen sequenced was naive CD4+ T cells from PBMCs. Read against the paper, the sample's cell subset or site label means: CD45RA+ positively selected. The receptors were gathered from a man younger than 30 in good health. Some clones in this sample may be carry-over from other donors' samples.

The chain recombines TRBV20-1 with TRBJ1-2; D uncertain. The CDR3 covers 10 residues. The germline CDR1 and CDR2 sequences are DFQATT and SNEGSKA (reference sequence). The V end lost 2 bases, the J end lost 9 bases, and 7 bases lay between the germline ends. The CDR3 sequence is CSARKSRYTF. In DNA, the CDR3 is TGCAGTGCTAGAAAGTCACGCTACACCTTC.

Notes on this clone: The junction and the germline gene differ at one end; a read error may be behind it. This chain uses TRBV20-1 with TRBJ2-7, with D tentatively TRBD2 (5 bases). The germline V gene encodes CDR1 DFQATT and CDR2 SNEGSKA (reference sequence). There are 11 residues in the CDR3. DNA for the CDR3: TGCAGTCCTAGACGGGACTACGAGCAGTACTTC. Translation: CSPRRDYEQYF.

V and J are TRBV19 and TRBJ1-1, with TRBD1 matching 10 bases. The CDR3 is 16 amino acids. Germline V gene sequence: CDR1 LNHDA, CDR2 SQIVND (reference sequence). V was clipped by 2 bases and J by 0 bases; unmatched bases: 3. The CDR3 nucleotides read TGTGCCAGTAGTATAAGGACAGGGGGGATGAACACTGAAGCTTTCTTT. Amino acid sequence: CASSIRTGGMNTEAFF. The full variable domain, with the rest looked up from reference TRBV19 and TRBJ1-1, is DGGITQSPKYLFRKEGQNVTLSCEQNLNHDAMYWYRQDPGQGLRLIYYSQIVNDFQKGDIAEGYSVSREKKESFPLTVTSAQKNPTAFYLCASSIRTGGMNTEAFFGQGTRLTVV.

The V gene is TRBV7-3, the J gene TRBJ2-7, with D maybe TRBD1 (5 bases). There are 14 residues in the CDR3. The V gene's germline CDR1 is SGHTA and CDR2 FQGTGA. The V end lost 0 bases, the J end lost 5 bases, and 11 bases lay between the germline ends. The CDR3: CASSLTRPGNEQYF. CDR3 sequence (DNA): TGTGCCAGCAGCTTAACACGGCCAGGGAACGAGCAGTACTTC.

The CDR3 loop is CASSLRVGGANVLTF. The DNA for the CDR3 is TGTGCCAGCAGCTTAAGGGTCGGTGGGGCCAACGTCCTGACTTTC. The chain links TRBV7-9 to TRBJ2-6; D call uncertain. Germline V CDR1 and CDR2: SEHNR, FQNEAQ (reference sequence). This CDR3 contains 15 residues. The V and J ends lost 2 bases and 3 bases respectively, with 8 bases between them. The full variable domain, rest sourced from reference TRBV7-9 and TRBJ2-6, is DTGVSQNPRHKITKRGQNVTFRCDPISEHNRLYWYRQTLGQGPEFLTYFQNEAQLEKSRLLSDRFSAERPKGSFSTLEIQRTEQGDSAMYLCASSLRVGGANVLTFGAGSRLTVL.

Of note for this clone: At the DNA level, this CDR3 is encoded by other sequences in the same sample as well. V gene TRBV28 combines with J gene TRBJ1-2; D is uncertain. There are 12 residues in the CDR3. The V end was cut by 2 bases, the J end by 3 bases, with 4 bases between. Germline CDR1 reads MDHEN; CDR2 reads SYDVKM. CDR3 sequence reads: CASSLVDYGYTF. The CDR3, as DNA: TGTGCCAGCAGTTTAGTTGACTATGGCTACACCTTC.

The J gene is TRBJ2-7, the V gene TRBV7-9; perhaps TRBD2 as D (5 bases). There are 13 residues in the CDR3. V was cut by 2 bases and J by 6 bases, with 11 bases left in between. Germline CDR1 and CDR2: SEHNR and FQNEAQ (reference sequence). In nucleotides, the CDR3 is TGTGCCAGCAGCTTAAGGACGGGGAGCGAGCAGTACTTC. Amino acid sequence: CASSLRTGSEQYF.

This clone was picked up one time. V and J are TRBV11-2 and TRBJ1-4, with D perhaps TRBD1 (6 bases). The V gene lost 3 bases and the J gene lost 7 bases, with 12 bases spanning the gap. Per the germline V gene, CDR1 is SGHAT and CDR2 is FQNNGV. The length of the CDR3 is 14 residues. CDR3 residues: CASSFWGLTEKLFF. The CDR3 DNA reads as TGTGCCAGCAGCTTTTGGGGGCTGACTGAAAAACTGTTTTTT.

This rearrangement joins TRBV30 to TRBJ1-1, with TRBD1 matching over 8 bases. The CDR3 is made up of 14 amino acids. With 4 bases clipped from V and 8 bases from J, the junction kept 12 bases outside the gene matches. Germline CDR1 reads GTSNPN; CDR2 reads SVGIG (reference sequence). CDR3 coding DNA: TGTGCCTGGACAACCGGGACAGGACCACCAGAAGCTTTCTTT. Its translation: CAWTTGTGPPEAFF.

This rearrangement joins TRBV5-6 to TRBJ2-3; 7 bases map to TRBD2. Germline V gene data show CDR1 as SGHDT and CDR2 as YYEEEE. The CDR3 loop spans 16 amino acids. V dropped 4 bases and J dropped 0; count of bases not matched to a gene: 8. The CDR3 DNA is TGTGCCAGCAGCGGGTCTGTGCGGGAGAGCACAGATACGCAGTATTTT. Translated, it gives CASSGSVRESTDTQYF.